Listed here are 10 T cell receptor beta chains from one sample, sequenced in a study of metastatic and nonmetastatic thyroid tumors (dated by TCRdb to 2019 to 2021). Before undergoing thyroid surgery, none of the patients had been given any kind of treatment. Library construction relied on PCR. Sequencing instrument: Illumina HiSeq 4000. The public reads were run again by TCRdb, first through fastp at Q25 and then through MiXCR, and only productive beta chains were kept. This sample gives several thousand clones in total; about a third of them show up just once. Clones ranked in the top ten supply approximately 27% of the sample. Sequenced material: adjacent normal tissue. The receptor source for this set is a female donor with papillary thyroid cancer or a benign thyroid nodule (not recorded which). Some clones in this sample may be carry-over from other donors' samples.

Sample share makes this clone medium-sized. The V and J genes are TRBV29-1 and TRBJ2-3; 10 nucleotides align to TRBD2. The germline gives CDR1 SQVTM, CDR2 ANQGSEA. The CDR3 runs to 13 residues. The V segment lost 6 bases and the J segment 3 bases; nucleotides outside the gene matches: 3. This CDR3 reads CSVPTSGTDTQYF. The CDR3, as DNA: TGCAGCGTCCCGACTAGCGGGACAGATACGCAGTATTTT.

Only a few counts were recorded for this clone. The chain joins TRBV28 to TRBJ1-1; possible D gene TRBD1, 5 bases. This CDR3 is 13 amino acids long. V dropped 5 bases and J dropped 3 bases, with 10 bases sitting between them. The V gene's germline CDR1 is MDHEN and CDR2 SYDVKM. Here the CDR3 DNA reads TGTGCCAGCAGTAAATCGGGGGACACTGAAGCTTTCTTT. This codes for CASSKSGDTEAFF. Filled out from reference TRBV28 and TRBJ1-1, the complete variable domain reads DVKVTQSSRYLVKRTGEKVFLECVQDMDHENMFWYRQDPGLGLRLIYFSYDVKMKEKGDIPEGYSVSREKKERFSLILESASTNQTSMYLCASSKSGDTEAFFGQGTRLTVV.

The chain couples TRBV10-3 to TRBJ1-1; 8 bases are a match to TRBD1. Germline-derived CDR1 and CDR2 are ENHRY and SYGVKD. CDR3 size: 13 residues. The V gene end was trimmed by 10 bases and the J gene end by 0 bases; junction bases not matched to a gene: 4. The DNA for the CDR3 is TGTGCCAGCAGGACAGGGCTGAACACTGAAGCTTTCTTT. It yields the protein CASRTGLNTEAFF.

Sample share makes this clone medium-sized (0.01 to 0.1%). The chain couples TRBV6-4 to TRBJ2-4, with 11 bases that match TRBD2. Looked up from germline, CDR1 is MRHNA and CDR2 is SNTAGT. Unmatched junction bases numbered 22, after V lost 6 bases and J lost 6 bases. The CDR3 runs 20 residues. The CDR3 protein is CASSSSGGRTSGRLGNIQYF. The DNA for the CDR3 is TGTGCCAGCAGCAGTTCAGGGGGTCGTACTAGCGGGAGATTGGGAAACATTCAGTACTTC.

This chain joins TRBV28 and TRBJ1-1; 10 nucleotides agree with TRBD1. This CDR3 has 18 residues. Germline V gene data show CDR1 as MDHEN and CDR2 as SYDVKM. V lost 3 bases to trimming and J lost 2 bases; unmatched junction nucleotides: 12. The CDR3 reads CASSFLWQGQGTNTEAFF. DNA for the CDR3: TGTGCCAGCAGTTTTCTCTGGCAGGGACAGGGGACCAACACTGAAGCTTTCTTT.

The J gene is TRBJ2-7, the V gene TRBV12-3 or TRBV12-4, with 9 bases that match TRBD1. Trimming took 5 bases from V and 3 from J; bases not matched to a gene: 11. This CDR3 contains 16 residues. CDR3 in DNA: TGTGCCAGCAGTAAGTTGGGACAGGGCTCAATCTACGAGCAGTACGTC. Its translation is CASSKLGQGSIYEQYV.

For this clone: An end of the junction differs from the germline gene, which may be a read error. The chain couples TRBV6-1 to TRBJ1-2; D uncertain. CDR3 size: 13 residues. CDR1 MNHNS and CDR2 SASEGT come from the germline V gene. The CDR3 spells CTSSPGANYGYTF. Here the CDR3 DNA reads TGTACCAGCAGTCCAGGAGCTAACTATGGCTACACCTTC.

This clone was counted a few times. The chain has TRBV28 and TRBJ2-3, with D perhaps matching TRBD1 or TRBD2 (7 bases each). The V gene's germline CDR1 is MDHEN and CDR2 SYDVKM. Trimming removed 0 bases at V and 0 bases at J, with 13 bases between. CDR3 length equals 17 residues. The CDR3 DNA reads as TGTGCCAGCAGTTTATGGGGGGGGACAGCTAGCACAGATACGCAGTATTTT. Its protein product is CASSLWGGTASTDTQYF.

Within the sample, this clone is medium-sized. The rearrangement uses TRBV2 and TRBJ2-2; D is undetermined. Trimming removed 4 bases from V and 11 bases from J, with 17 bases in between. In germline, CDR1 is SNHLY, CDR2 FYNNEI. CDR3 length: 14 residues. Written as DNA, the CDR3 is TGTGCCAGCAGTGGGGTGATGGGTACCCCCGAGCTGTTTTTT. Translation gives CASSGVMGTPELFF.

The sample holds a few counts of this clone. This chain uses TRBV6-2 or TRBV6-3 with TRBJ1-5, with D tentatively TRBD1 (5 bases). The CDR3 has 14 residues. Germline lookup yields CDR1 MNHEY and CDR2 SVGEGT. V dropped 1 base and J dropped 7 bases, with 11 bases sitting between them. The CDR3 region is CASSYFDSGQPQHF. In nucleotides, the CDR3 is TGTGCCAGCAGTTACTTCGACAGTGGACAGCCCCAGCATTTT.